The rows below give T cell receptor beta chains drawn from one sample of a study of T cell responses to AZD1222 COVID-19 vaccine. Only in-frame clones appear in the TCRdb table, and some are missing; sequencing was by immunoSEQ multiplex PCR. The table shows 140,000 or so clones, with 85% to 95% occurring only once. Sequenced material: peripheral blood, taken after recovery from COVID-19. These TCRs come from an adult who had recovered from COVID-19. Both conserved end residues are part of each CDR3. D genes are given only for firm matches. Only some rows state a clone size, as once, few, many or a class for expanded clones.

V gene	J gene	D gene	CDR3 length	clone size	CDR3 DNA	CDR3 protein
TRBV5-5	TRBJ2-1	TRBD2	16	-	TGTGCCAGCAGCTTGCGGGCTAGCGGGAGTTACAATGAGCAGTTCTTC	CASSLRASGSYNEQFF
TRBV28	TRBJ1-4	TRBD1	15	-	TGTGCCAGCAGCCCGGACAGGCGGACTAATGAAAAACTGTTTTTT	CASSPDRRTNEKLFF
TRBV3-1/TRBV3-2	TRBJ1-2	TRBD1	13	-	TGTGCCAGCAGTCGGACAGGGGACTATGGCTACACCTTC	CASSRTGDYGYTF
TRBV9	TRBJ2-3	TRBD2	15	-	TGTGCCAGCAGCGTAAGCGCGGGAGTCACAGATACGCAGTATTTT	CASSVSAGVTDTQYF
TRBV6-5	TRBJ2-7	-	12	-	TGTGCCAGCAGTTGGGACGGACGCGAGCAGTACTTC	CASSWDGREQYF
TRBV6-4	TRBJ1-3	-	17	-	TGTGCCAGCACTGAAACCCCTGGGCAGGACTCTGGAAACACCATATATTTT	CASTETPGQDSGNTIYF
TRBV7-3	TRBJ2-1	-	13	-	TGTGCCAGCAGCCCACCAGGGATCAATGAGCAGTTCTTC	CASSPPGINEQFF
TRBV3-1/TRBV3-2	TRBJ1-2	TRBD1	17	-	TGTGCCAGCAGCCTTCGACAGGGGGCTTTCCTTTTGGATGGCTACACCTTC	CASSLRQGAFLLDGYTF
TRBV5-8	TRBJ1-2	-	14	-	TGTGCCAGCAGTACGGGAGGCCGGGACTTTGGCTACACCTTC	CASSTGGRDFGYTF
TRBV11-1	TRBJ2-5	-	15	few	TGTGCCAGCAGCTTACGTCCAGGGTGGGGGGAGACCCAGTACTTC	CASSLRPGWGETQYF
TRBV6-1	TRBJ2-1	-	15	few	TGTGCCAGCAGTGAAGCTTCGGAGGGTTACAATGAGCAGTTCTTC	CASSEASEGYNEQFF
TRBV5-8	TRBJ2-7	-	20	-	TGTGCCAGCAGCTTGATAGACAGCCCGAGGAGCCTTAGGAGCTCCTACGAGCAGTACTTC	CASSLIDSPRSLRSSYEQYF
TRBV2	TRBJ2-7	-	15	-	TGTGCCAGCACCACTACCGGGTCGAGCTCCTACGAGCAGTACTTC	CASTTTGSSSYEQYF
TRBV30	TRBJ1-1	-	15	-	TGTGCCTGGAGTGTACGGAGCCTAGCGGACACTGAAGCTTTCTTT	CAWSVRSLADTEAFF
TRBV10-2	TRBJ1-5	-	15	-	TGCGCCAGCAGTAGGGCCCAGCGGAGCAATCAGCCCCAGCATTTT	CASSRAQRSNQPQHF
TRBV21-1	TRBJ2-7	-	17	few	TGTGCCAGCAGCCACTGCCTCGGGGGCGAAGTAACCTACGAGCAGTACTTC	CASSHCLGGEVTYEQYF
TRBV29-1	TRBJ1-3	-	11	-	TGCAGCGTTCGGACGGAGAACACCATATATTTT	CSVRTENTIYF
TRBV5-6	TRBJ2-7	TRBD1	13	-	TGTGCCAGCAGCTCCAGGGGGCGTTACGAGCAGTACTTC	CASSSRGRYEQYF
TRBV4-1	TRBJ2-3	-	15	-	TGCGCCAGCAGCCAAGACGCAGGGTACACAGATACGCAGTATTTT	CASSQDAGYTDTQYF
TRBV5-1	TRBJ2-3	TRBD2	15	-	TGCGCCAGCAGCTTTACTAGCGGGAGTGCAGATACGCAGTATTTT	CASSFTSGSADTQYF
TRBV18	TRBJ1-1	TRBD1	14	-	TGTGCCAGCTCCCGGACAGGGAAAGATACTGAAGCTTTCTTT	CASSRTGKDTEAFF
TRBV6-6	TRBJ2-5	-	12	-	TGTGCCAGCAGATGGGGGGAAGAGACCCAGTACTTC	CASRWGEETQYF
TRBV18	TRBJ1-3	-	14	few	TGTGCCAGCTCAGCGGCTGACTCTGGAAACACCATATATTTT	CASSAADSGNTIYF
TRBV3-1/TRBV3-2	TRBJ1-2	-	13	many	TGTGCCAGCACCTACAGGGACGGCTATGGCTACACCTTC	CASTYRDGYGYTF
TRBV7-9	TRBJ1-5	-	14	-	TGTGCCAGCAGCTTAGGGTCAGAAAATCAGCCCCAGCATTTT	CASSLGSENQPQHF
TRBV9	TRBJ2-7	-	13	-	TGTGCCAGCAGCGTAGACCCGATGGACGAGCAGTACTTC	CASSVDPMDEQYF
TRBV9	TRBJ1-4	TRBD1	16	-	TGTGCCAGCAGCAGCTGGACAGGGGGCAGTAATGAAAAACTGTTTTTT	CASSSWTGGSNEKLFF
TRBV4-1	TRBJ2-6	TRBD1	18	-	TGCGCCAGCAGCCAGGGACAGGGATTAAAGTCTGGGGCCAACGTCCTGACTTTC	CASSQGQGLKSGANVLTF
TRBV28	TRBJ1-4	TRBD1	14	-	TGTGCCAGCAGTTTCGCAGGGGGTGTTGAAAAACTGTTTTTT	CASSFAGGVEKLFF
TRBV19	TRBJ2-7	-	15	once	TGTGCCAGTAGTCCTGACGGGGGTCCGCCCTACGAGCAGTACTTC	CASSPDGGPPYEQYF
TRBV5-1	TRBJ1-1	-	13	-	TGCGCCAGCAGCCGGGAGACTGTTTCTGAAGCTTTCTTT	CASSRETVSEAFF
TRBV19	TRBJ2-1	-	11	-	TGTGCCAGTAGCTCTTTCAATGAGCAGTTCTTC	CASSSFNEQFF
TRBV27	TRBJ2-7	-	15	-	TGTGCCAGCAGTTTAGACAGAGGGGCTAGTTACGAGCAGTACTTC	CASSLDRGASYEQYF
TRBV2	TRBJ2-5	TRBD1	14	-	TGTGCCAGCAAGACCGGGACAGCCGTAGAGACCCAGTACTTC	CASKTGTAVETQYF
TRBV28	TRBJ2-1	TRBD1	14	few	TGTGCCAGCAGCCCAGGGGGTTCCTACAATGAGCAGTTCTTC	CASSPGGSYNEQFF
TRBV3-1/TRBV3-2	TRBJ2-1	-	12	-	TGTGCCAGCAGCCCAACCTACAATGAGCAGTTCTTC	CASSPTYNEQFF